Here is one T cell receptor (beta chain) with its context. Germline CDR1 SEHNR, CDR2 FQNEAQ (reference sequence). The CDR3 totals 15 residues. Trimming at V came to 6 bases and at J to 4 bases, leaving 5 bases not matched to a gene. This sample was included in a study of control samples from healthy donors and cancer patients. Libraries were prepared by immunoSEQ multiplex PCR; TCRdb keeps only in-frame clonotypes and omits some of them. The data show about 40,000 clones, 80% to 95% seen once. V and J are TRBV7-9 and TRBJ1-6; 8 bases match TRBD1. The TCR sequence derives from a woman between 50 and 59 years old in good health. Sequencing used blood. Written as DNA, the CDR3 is TGTGCCAGCAGTCAGGGACAGGCGTATAATTCACCCCTCCACTTT. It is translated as CASSQGQAYNSPLHF. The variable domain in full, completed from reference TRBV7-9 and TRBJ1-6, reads DTGVSQNPRHKITKRGQNVTFRCDPISEHNRLYWYRQTLGQGPEFLTYFQNEAQLEKSRLLSDRFSAERPKGSFSTLEIQRTEQGDSAMYLCASSQGQAYNSPLHFGNGTRLTVT.